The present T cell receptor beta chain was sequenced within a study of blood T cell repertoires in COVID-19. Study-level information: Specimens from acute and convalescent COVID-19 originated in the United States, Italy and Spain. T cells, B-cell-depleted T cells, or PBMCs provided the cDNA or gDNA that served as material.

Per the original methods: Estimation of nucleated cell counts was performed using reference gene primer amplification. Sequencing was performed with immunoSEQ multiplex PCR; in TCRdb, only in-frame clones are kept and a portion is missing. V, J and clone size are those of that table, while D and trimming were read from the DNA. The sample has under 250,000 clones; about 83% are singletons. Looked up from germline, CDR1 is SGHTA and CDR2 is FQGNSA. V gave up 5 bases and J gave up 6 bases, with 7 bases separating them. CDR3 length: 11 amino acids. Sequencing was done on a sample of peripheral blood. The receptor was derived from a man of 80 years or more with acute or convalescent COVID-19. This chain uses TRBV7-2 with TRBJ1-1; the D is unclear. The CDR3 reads CASSPLSEAFF. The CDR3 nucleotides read TGTGCCAGCAGCCCTCTATCTGAAGCTTTCTTT.